The present T cell receptor (beta chain) was sequenced within a study of T cells in tuberculosis. About the research overall: PBMC were archived before or within 7 days of starting treatment.

Trimming shortened V by 1 base and J by 14 bases, and 18 bases separated the two germline ends. Germline V CDR1 and CDR2: SGHRS, YFSETQ. The CDR3 has 13 amino acids. TCRdb keeps only in-frame clones here, not all; method: immunoSEQ multiplex PCR. The table lists approximately 35,000 clones, 92% of them singletons. Time point meaning: new active TB diagnosis, blood taken before or within 7 days of starting treatment. This receptor was taken from an adult with tuberculosis. Some clones in this sample may be carry-over from other donors' samples. V gene TRBV5-1 combines with J gene TRBJ1-2; unclear D gene. This sample comprised PBMCs, obtained at tuberculosis diagnosis. As DNA, the CDR3 is TGCGCCAGCAGCTTGAGGTCAGGTGAATTTTCGACCTTC. Protein sequence: CASSLRSGEFSTF.